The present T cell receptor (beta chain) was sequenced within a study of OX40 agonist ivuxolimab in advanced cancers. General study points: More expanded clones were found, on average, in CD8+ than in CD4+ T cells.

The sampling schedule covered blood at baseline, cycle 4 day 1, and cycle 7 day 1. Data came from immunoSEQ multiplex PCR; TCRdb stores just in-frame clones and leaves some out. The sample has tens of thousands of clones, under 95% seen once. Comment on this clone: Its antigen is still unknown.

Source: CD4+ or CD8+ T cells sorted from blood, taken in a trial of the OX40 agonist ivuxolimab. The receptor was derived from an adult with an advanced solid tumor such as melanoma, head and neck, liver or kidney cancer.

CDR3 amino acids: CASSPRDSLHQYEQYF. CDR3 sequence (DNA): TGTGCCAGCAGTCCTAGGGACAGCCTACACCAATACGAGCAGTACTTC. The rearrangement joins TRBV27 to TRBJ2-7, with TRBD1 matching over 7 bases. V gave up 5 bases and J gave up 4 bases; unmatched junction bases: 14. This CDR3 contains 16 residues. Per germline, CDR1 MNHEY and CDR2 SMNVEV (reference sequence).